This T cell receptor (beta chain) stems from a study of tumor-infiltrating lymphocytes in oesophageal squamous cell carcinoma. Trimming left V 4 bases short and J 10 bases short, with 17 bases between. Germline CDR1 SGHNT, CDR2 YYREEE (reference sequence). This CDR3 comprises 13 residues. This clonotype was seen many times. TCRdb reanalysed the PCR reads using MiXCR and keeps one entry per CDR3 protein. The sample holds 18,000 or so distinct CDR3 sequences, just under 40% seen once. The receptor was isolated from a male donor with esophageal squamous cell carcinoma. Sequencing input: esophageal tumor tissue. This rearrangement joins TRBV5-4 to TRBJ1-2; D gene uncertain. Here the CDR3 reads CASSTDRGRVYTF. The CDR3 coding sequence is TGTGCCAGCAGCACAGACCGCGGAAGAGTCTACACCTTC. The full variable domain, its missing parts supplied by reference TRBV5-4 and TRBJ1-2, is ETGVTQSPTHLIKTRGQQVTLRCSSQSGHNTVSWYQQALGQGPQFIFQYYREEENGRGNFPPRFSGLQFPNYSSELNVNALELDDSALYLCASSTDRGRVYTFGSGTRLTVV.